These T cell receptor beta chains were read from a single sample in a study of prognosis after radiotherapy for stage I lung cancer. TCRdb re-called the multiplex PCR reads through MiXCR, storing one row per CDR3 protein. This sample has 25,000 to 30,000 distinct CDR3 sequences, with around two fifths found just once. Source: PBMCs, taken before or after stereotactic body radiation therapy (not recorded which). These receptors were taken from a donor aged 50 or older with non-small cell lung cancer. CDR3s include the opening cysteine and the closing phenylalanine or tryptophan. A D gene is named only where the DNA matches it firmly. Clone size is stated in some rows and not others, as once, few, many or a class when expanded.

>TRBJ2-7|TRBV5-1|many|13|NA
TGCGCCAGCAGACAGGCGACAGCCTACGAGCAGTACTTC
CASRQATAYEQYF
>TRBJ1-6|TRBV3-1|many|15|NA
TGTGCCAGCACCCGGGATTCAAAAGCAGATTCACCCCTCCACTTT
CASTRDSKADSPLHF
>TRBJ2-7|TRBV7-6|many|13|NA
TGTGCCAGCAGCTGGACAGACGCCTACGAGCAGTACTTC
CASSWTDAYEQYF
>TRBJ2-7|TRBV2|NA|12|NA
TGTGCCAGCAGATCCGTCCTCTACGAGCAGTACTTC
CASRSVLYEQYF
>TRBJ2-7|TRBV7-2|once|14|NA
TGTGCCAGCACAACGGGTCAGGAGAATTTGGAGCAGTACTTC
CASTTGQENLEQYF
>TRBJ2-7|TRBV13|medium-sized|14|TRBD1
TGTGCCAGCAGCCCAAGGACAGGGGAGTACGAGCAGTACTTC
CASSPRTGEYEQYF
>TRBJ1-5|TRBV5-1|NA|16|NA
TGCGCCAGCAGCTTGGAAAGAACAACGCGTGGTCAGCCCCAGCATTTT
CASSLERTTRGQPQHF
>TRBJ2-7|TRBV6-1|many|14|NA
TGTGCCAGCAGTGGTGGGAGCGGGCGAGACGAGCAGTACTTC
CASSGGSGRDEQYF
>TRBJ1-6|TRBV6-1|medium-sized|16|TRBD1
TGTGCCAGCAGTGAAGCGGGAACAGGGGGCGGTTCACCCCTCCACTTT
CASSEAGTGGGSPLHF
>TRBJ2-3|TRBV20-1|many|14|TRBD1
TGCAGTGCTAAACAGGGGGCCCACTTAGATACGCAGTATTTT
CSAKQGAHLDTQYF
>TRBJ1-2|TRBV27|NA|16|NA
TGTGCCAGCAGAGCTCAGAGCGAAACAGGGTTGGGTGGCTACACCTTC
CASRAQSETGLGGYTF
>TRBJ2-3|TRBV6-1|many|14|NA
TGTGCCAGCTCAACACTAGCAGCCACAGATACGCAGTATTTT
CASSTLAATDTQYF
>TRBJ1-1|TRBV7-9|many|20|NA
TGTGCCAGCAGCGACCCCTGGGGATCAGACAGACTCGAAATGAACACTGAAGCTTTCTTT
CASSDPWGSDRLEMNTEAFF
>TRBJ2-2|TRBV6-4|NA|14|NA
TGTGCCAGCAGTGACGGCCATTCCACCGGGCAGCTGTTTTTT
CASSDGHSTGQLFF
>TRBJ2-3|TRBV6-1|many|17|NA
TGTGCCAGCATAGCAGCCGGCCTCGGGACTAGCACAGATACGCAGTATTTT
CASIAAGLGTSTDTQYF
>TRBJ1-1|TRBV5-1|NA|16|NA
TGCGCCAGCAGCTTGTTATCCCCCCAGAGGAACACTGAAGCTTTCTTT
CASSLLSPQRNTEAFF
>TRBJ2-2|TRBV6-1|once|13|NA
TGTGCCAGCAGGACAGATAACACCGGGGAGCTGTTTTTT
CASRTDNTGELFF
>TRBJ2-2|TRBV3-1|NA|15|NA
TGTGCCAGCAGCCAAGATCCGGGGTCCACCGGGGAGCTGTTTTTT
CASSQDPGSTGELFF
>TRBJ2-5|TRBV10-3|NA|14|TRBD2
TGTGCCACCTCCTTTTGGCGGGGGGGGGAGACCCAGTACTTC
CATSFWRGGETQYF
>TRBJ1-3|TRBV30|many|17|NA
TGTGCCTGGAGTTACTCGGACGGTTTCTTCTCTGGAAACACCATATATTTT
CAWSYSDGFFSGNTIYF
>TRBJ2-3|TRBV27|many|15|NA
TGTGCCAGCAGTTTCTTCTTCACTCGCACAGATACGCAGTATTTT
CASSFFFTRTDTQYF
>TRBJ2-3|TRBV19|NA|15|NA
TGTGCCAGTAGTACTCCACAGGGTAGGACAGATATGCAGTATTTT
CASSTPQGRTDMQYF
>TRBJ1-5|TRBV12-3/TRBV12-4|many|18|TRBD1
TGTGCCAGCAGCCACGACGGAATGGGGACAGGGATCAATCAGCCCCAGCATTTT
CASSHDGMGTGINQPQHF
>TRBJ1-6|TRBV6-1|medium-sized|14|NA
TGTGCCAGCAGTGAGAGGGGGGTTAATTCACCCCTCCACTTT
CASSERGVNSPLHF
>TRBJ2-7|TRBV12-3/TRBV12-4|many|15|TRBD1
TGTGCCAGCAGCGATACGGGACAGGGGATCTACGAGCAGTACTTC
CASSDTGQGIYEQYF
>TRBJ2-3|TRBV4-2|many|18|TRBD2
TGTGCCAGCAGCCGGATCCCAACGACTAGCGGTAACACAGATACGCAGTATTTT
CASSRIPTTSGNTDTQYF
>TRBJ1-1|TRBV5-1|NA|16|NA
TGCGCCAGCAGCTTTGGGCAGGTGTCCCCGAACACTGAAGCTTTCTTT
CASSFGQVSPNTEAFF
>TRBJ2-7|TRBV5-1|NA|13|NA
TGCGCCAGCAGCTTGGTTGACGTTGGCGAGCAGTACTTC
CASSLVDVGEQYF
>TRBJ2-7|TRBV5-1|medium-sized|15|NA
TGCGCCAGCAGCTTGGTATCCGGCGGAGCCTACGAGCAGTACTTC
CASSLVSGGAYEQYF
>TRBJ2-7|TRBV2|many|12|NA
TGTGCCAGCAAGACAGACTCCTACGAGCAGTACTTC
CASKTDSYEQYF
>TRBJ2-2|TRBV4-2|many|21|TRBD2
TGTGCCAGCAGCCCACGAGGCTTGTATAGCGGGGGGGCCGTAAACACCGGGGAGCTGTTTTTT
CASSPRGLYSGGAVNTGELFF
>TRBJ2-5|TRBV20-1|NA|13|TRBD2
TGCAGTGCTCCCACCCGGGGGGGCAGGACCCAGTACTTC
CSAPTRGGRTQYF
>TRBJ2-7|TRBV24-1|NA|14|TRBD1
TGTGCCACCAGTGATTCGTCTACAGGGGGCGAGCAGTACTTC
CATSDSSTGGEQYF
>TRBJ2-5|TRBV20-1|many|13|TRBD2
TGCAGTGCTCATAGCGGGGGGGAAGAGACCCAGTACTTC
CSAHSGGEETQYF
>TRBJ2-5|TRBV6-2/TRBV6-3|many|13|NA
TGTGCCACCACGGACTATAGGAGAGAGACCCAGTACTTC
CATTDYRRETQYF
>TRBJ2-5|TRBV7-9|many|15|TRBD2
TGTGCCAGCAGCAAAGGGACTAGCGGAGAAGAGACCCAGTACTTC
CASSKGTSGEETQYF
>TRBJ2-7|TRBV6-1|many|13|TRBD2
TGTGCCAGCAGCCTAGCGGAAACCTACGAGCAGTACTTC
CASSLAETYEQYF